This T cell receptor (beta chain) was observed in a study of blood T cell repertoires in COVID-19. Original processing notes: Amplification from reference gene primers served as the basis for estimated nucleated cell counts. TCRdb keeps only in-frame clones here, not all; method: immunoSEQ multiplex PCR. Clone size and V and J calls were adopted from that table, with D and trimming inferred from the DNA. The repertoire includes around 310,000 clones, approximately 89% of them detected once, and around 12% sits in the top ten. The receptor comes from a woman aged 60-70 years with acute or convalescent COVID-19. Sequencing was performed on peripheral blood.

The CDR3, as DNA: TGTGCCAGCAGTTACCTGGGACTAGCGGGAGGCCTTGGGGAGACCCAGTACTTC. Protein: CASSYLGLAGGLGETQYF. The chain uses TRBV6-2 or TRBV6-3 and TRBJ2-5; TRBD2 agrees at 15 bases. Germline loops: CDR1 MNHEY, CDR2 SVGEGT. V trimming: 2 bases; J trimming: 5 bases; junction bases outside the gene matches: 9. This CDR3 spans 18 amino acids.